A selection of T cell receptor beta chains follows, all from one sample in a study of blood T cell repertoires in COVID-19. Here immunoSEQ multiplex PCR was the method, and the copy in TCRdb shows in-frame clones only, minus some. The sample yields 230,000 or so clones, around 80% seen once. The sequenced material came from peripheral blood. The origin of the receptors is a woman between 40 and 50 years old who had recovered from COVID-19. The CDR3 runs from the conserved cysteine through the conserved F or W. The D gene is left open where the match is weak. Size tells how often a clone was seen (once, few, many) or the class of an expanded clone, and some rows leave it out.

abundance,j_gene,v_gene,d_gene,len,CDR3nt,CDR3aa
once,TRBJ2-7,TRBV9,TRBD2,15,TGTGCCAGCAGCGCCGCTACTAGCGGGGGTTACGAGCAGTACTTC,CASSAATSGGYEQYF
NA,TRBJ1-2,TRBV9,NA,16,TGTGCCAGCAGCGCCAAAGTGGGGGGAGATCTCTATGGCTACACCTTC,CASSAKVGGDLYGYTF
NA,TRBJ2-3,TRBV19,NA,15,TGTGCCACCGATGCACAGGCTGGGGGCACAGATACGCAGTATTTT,CATDAQAGGTDTQYF
NA,TRBJ2-1,TRBV5-8,TRBD1,15,TGTGCCAGCAGCCAAGGGACAGACTACTACAATGAGCAGTTCTTC,CASSQGTDYYNEQFF
NA,TRBJ2-5,TRBV7-2,TRBD2,15,TGTGCCAGCAGCCTAGTCGGGGGGGCCGGCAAGACCCAGTACTTC,CASSLVGGAGKTQYF
NA,TRBJ1-3,TRBV5-8,TRBD1,13,TGTGCCGGTATAAGGGGGCTCTGGAACACCATATATTTT,CAGIRGLWNTIYF
NA,TRBJ1-1,TRBV5-1,NA,16,TGCGCCAGCAGCCTACTTTTTGGGGCGGCGAACACTGAAGCTTTCTTT,CASSLLFGAANTEAFF
many,TRBJ1-2,TRBV4-3,TRBD1,18,TGCGCCAGCAGCCACGAACCGGGACAGGGGGGTGTCAGCTATGGCTACACCTTC,CASSHEPGQGGVSYGYTF
NA,TRBJ2-5,TRBV5-1,TRBD2,15,TGCGCCAGCAGCTCGGGGACTAGCGGACAAGAGACCCAGTACTTC,CASSSGTSGQETQYF
NA,TRBJ2-3,TRBV5-8,TRBD1,15,TGTGCCAGCAGCAAGGGACAGGGGGTCGCAGATACGCAGTATTTT,CASSKGQGVADTQYF
NA,TRBJ1-3,TRBV6-6,NA,14,TGTGCCAGCAGTACAGACCTCTCTGGAAACACCATATATTTT,CASSTDLSGNTIYF
NA,TRBJ1-1,TRBV12-3/TRBV12-4,NA,13,TGTGCCAGCACTCGGACAGAGAACACTGAAGCTTTCTTT,CASTRTENTEAFF